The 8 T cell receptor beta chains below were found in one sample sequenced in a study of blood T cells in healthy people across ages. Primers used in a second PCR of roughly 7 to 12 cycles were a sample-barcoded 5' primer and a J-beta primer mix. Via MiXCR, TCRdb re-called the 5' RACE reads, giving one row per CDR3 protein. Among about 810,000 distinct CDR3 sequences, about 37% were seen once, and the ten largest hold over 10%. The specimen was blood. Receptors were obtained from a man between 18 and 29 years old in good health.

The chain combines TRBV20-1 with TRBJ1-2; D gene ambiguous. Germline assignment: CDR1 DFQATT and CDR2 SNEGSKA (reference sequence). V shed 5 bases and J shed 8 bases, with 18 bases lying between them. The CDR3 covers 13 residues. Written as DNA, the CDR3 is TGCAGTGCTGCCATTAGTGGGCTTCGGGGCTACACCTTC. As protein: CSAAISGLRGYTF.

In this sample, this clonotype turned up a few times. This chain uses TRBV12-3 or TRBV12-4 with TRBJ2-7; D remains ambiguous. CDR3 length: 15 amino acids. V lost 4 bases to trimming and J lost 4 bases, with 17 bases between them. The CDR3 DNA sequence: TGTGCCAGCAGTTCGCATATCCAACTATCATACGAGCAGTACTTC. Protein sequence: CASSSHIQLSYEQYF.

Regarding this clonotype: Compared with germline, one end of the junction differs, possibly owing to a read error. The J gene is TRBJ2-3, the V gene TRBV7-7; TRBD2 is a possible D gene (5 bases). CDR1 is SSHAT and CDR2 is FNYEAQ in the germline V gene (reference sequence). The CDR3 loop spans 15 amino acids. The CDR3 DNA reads TGTGCTAGCAGCCCAGGATTGGGAGTCACAGATACGCAGTATTTT. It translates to CASSPGLGVTDTQYF.

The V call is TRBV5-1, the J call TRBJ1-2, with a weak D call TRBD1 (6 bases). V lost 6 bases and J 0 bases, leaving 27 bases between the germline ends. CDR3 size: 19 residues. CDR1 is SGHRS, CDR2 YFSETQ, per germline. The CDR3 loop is CASTKSPTGIGSSNYGYTF. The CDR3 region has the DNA TGCGCCAGCACTAAAAGCCCAACAGGGATCGGGAGTTCTAACTATGGCTACACCTTC.

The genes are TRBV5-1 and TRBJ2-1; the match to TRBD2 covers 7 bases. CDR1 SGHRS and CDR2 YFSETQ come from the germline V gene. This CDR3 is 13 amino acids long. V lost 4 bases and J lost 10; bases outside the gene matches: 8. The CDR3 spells CASSRGRGEEQFF. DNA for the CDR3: TGCGCCAGCAGCAGGGGACGGGGGGAAGAGCAGTTCTTC.

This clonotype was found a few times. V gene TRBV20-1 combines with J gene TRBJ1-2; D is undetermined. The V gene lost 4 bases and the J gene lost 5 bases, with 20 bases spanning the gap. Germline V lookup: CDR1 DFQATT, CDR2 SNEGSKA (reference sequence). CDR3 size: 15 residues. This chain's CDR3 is CSAKTFKDNWYGYTF. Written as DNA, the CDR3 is TGCAGTGCTAAGACCTTCAAGGATAACTGGTATGGCTACACCTTC.

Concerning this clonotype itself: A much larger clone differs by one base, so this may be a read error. The CDR3 DNA is TGTGCCAGCAGTTTCAGTCCAGACACAGATACGCAGTATTTT. Translated: CASSFSPDTDTQYF. V and J are TRBV12-3 or TRBV12-4 and TRBJ2-3, with D uncertain. This CDR3 is built from 14 residues. Trimming stripped 3 bases from V and 2 bases from J, with 9 bases between.

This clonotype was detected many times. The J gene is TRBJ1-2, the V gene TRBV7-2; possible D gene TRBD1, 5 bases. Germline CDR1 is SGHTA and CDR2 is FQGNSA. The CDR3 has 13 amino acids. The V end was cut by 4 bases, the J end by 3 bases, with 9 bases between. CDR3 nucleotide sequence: TGTGCCAGCAGCTGGGGGGGTGACTATGGCTACACCTTC. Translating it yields CASSWGGDYGYTF.